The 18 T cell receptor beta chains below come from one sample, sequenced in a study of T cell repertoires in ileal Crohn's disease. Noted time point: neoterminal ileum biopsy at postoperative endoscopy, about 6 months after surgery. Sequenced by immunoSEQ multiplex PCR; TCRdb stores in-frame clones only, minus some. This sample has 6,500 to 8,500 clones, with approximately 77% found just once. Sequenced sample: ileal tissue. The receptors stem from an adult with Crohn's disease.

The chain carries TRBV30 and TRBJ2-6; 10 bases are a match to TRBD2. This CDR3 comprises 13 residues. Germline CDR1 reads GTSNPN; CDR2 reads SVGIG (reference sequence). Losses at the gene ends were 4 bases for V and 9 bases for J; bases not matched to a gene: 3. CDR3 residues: CAWIRTSGNVLTF. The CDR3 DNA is TGTGCCTGGATAAGGACTAGCGGCAACGTCCTGACTTTC. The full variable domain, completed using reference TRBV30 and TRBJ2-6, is SQTIHQWPATLVQPVGSPLSLECTVEGTSNPNLYWYRQAAGRGLQLLFYSVGIGQISSEVPQNLSASRPQDRQFILSSKKLLLSDSGFYLCAWIRTSGNVLTFGAGSRLTVL.

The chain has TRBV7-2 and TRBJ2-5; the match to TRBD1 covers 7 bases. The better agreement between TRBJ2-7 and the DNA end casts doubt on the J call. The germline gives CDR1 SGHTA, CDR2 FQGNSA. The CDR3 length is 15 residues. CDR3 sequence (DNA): TGTGCCAGCAGCTTAGGACCAGGGGGCTCCTACGAGCAGTACTTC. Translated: CASSLGPGGSYEQYF.

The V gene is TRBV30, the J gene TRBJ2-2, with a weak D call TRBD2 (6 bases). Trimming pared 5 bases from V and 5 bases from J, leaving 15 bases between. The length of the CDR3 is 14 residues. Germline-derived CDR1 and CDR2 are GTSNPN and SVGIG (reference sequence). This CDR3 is CAWGGTHNTGELFF. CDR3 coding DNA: TGTGCCTGGGGGGGGACTCATAATACCGGGGAGCTGTTTTTT.

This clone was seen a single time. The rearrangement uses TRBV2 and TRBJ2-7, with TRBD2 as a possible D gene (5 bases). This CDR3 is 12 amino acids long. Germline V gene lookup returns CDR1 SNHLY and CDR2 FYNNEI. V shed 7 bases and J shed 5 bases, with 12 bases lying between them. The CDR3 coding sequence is TGTGCCAGCAAGGATCGGAGGAACGAGCAGTACTTC. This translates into CASKDRRNEQYF.

The CDR3 protein is CSVRGYGYTF. CDR3 in DNA: TGCAGCGTAAGGGGCTATGGCTACACCTTC. This chain joins TRBV29-1 and TRBJ1-2, with a weak D call TRBD1 (5 bases). The CDR3 consists of 10 residues. Germline CDR1 and CDR2: SQVTM and ANQGSEA. The V and J ends lost 6 bases and 4 bases respectively, with 6 bases between them.

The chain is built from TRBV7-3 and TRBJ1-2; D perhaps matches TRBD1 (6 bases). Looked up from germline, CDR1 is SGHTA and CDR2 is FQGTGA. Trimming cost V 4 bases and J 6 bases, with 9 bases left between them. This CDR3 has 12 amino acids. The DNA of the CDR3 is TGTGCCAGCAGCTCCGACAGGAATGGCTACACCTTC. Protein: CASSSDRNGYTF.

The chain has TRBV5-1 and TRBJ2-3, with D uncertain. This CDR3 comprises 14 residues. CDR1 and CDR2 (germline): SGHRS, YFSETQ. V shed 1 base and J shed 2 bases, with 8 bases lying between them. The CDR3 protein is CASSLHLITDTQYF. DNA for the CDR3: TGCGCCAGCAGCTTGCACTTGATCACAGATACGCAGTATTTT.

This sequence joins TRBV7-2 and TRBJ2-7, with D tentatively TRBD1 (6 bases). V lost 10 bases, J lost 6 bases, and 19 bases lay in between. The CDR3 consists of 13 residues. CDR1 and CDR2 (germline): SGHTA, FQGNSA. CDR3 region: CATGDTYRTEQYF. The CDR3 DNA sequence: TGTGCCACAGGGGACACCTACCGGACCGAGCAGTACTTC.

In DNA, the CDR3 is TGTGCCAGCAGGGGTCGCGACAACAACACTGAAGCTTTCTTT. It encodes CASRGRDNNTEAFF. The V and J genes are TRBV11-3 and TRBJ1-1, with D uncertain. Germline V CDR1 and CDR2: SGHNT, YENEEA. V was trimmed by 6 bases and J by 2 bases, leaving 13 bases between them. The CDR3 length is 14 residues. Drawing the rest from reference TRBV11-3 and TRBJ1-1, the complete variable domain is EAGVVQSPRYKIIEKKQPVAFWCNPISGHNTLYWYLQNLGQGPELLIRYENEEAVDDSQLPKDRFSAERLKGVDSTLKIQPAELGDSAVYLCASRGRDNNTEAFFGQGTRLTVV.

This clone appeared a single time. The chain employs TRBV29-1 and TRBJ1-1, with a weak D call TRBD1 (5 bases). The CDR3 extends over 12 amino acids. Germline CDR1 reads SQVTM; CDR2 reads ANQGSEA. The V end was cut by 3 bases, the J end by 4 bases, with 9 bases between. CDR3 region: CSVEWGSTEAFF. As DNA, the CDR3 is TGCAGCGTTGAGTGGGGCAGCACTGAAGCTTTCTTT.

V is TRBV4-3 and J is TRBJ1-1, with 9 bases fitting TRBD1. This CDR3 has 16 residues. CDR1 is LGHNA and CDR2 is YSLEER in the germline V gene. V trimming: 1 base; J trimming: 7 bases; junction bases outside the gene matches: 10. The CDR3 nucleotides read TGCGCCAGCAGCCAAGTGTCCGGGACAGGGAGAATTGAAGCTTTCTTT. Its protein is CASSQVSGTGRIEAFF.

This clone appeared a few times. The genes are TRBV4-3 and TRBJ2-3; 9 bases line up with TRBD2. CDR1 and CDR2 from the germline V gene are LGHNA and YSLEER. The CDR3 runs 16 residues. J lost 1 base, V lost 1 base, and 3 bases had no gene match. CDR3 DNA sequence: TGCGCCAGCAGCCAAGTCGTAGCGGGAGGCACAGATACGCAGTATTTT. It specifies CASSQVVAGGTDTQYF.

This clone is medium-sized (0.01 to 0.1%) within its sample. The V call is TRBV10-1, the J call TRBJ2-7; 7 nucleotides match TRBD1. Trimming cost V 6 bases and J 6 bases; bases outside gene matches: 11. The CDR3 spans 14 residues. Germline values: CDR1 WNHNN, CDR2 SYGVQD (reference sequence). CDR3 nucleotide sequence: TGCGCCAGCAGCGCGAGACAGGGAACACGCGAGCAGTACTTC. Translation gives CASSARQGTREQYF.

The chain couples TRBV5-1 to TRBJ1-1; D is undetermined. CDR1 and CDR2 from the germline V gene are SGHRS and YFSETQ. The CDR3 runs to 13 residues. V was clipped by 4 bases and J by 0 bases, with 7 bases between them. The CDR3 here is CASSLSLNTEAFF. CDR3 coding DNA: TGCGCCAGCAGCCTATCCCTGAACACTGAAGCTTTCTTT.

For the CDR3, the DNA is TGTGCCAGCAGCTTAAGCCAGGGCTTAAGAGAGACCCAGTACTTC. As protein: CASSLSQGLRETQYF. V gene TRBV11-3 combines with J gene TRBJ2-5, with a weak D call TRBD1 (5 bases). Germline lookup yields CDR1 SGHNT and CDR2 YENEEA. CDR3 size: 15 residues. V dropped 2 bases and J dropped 4 bases, with 14 bases sitting between them.

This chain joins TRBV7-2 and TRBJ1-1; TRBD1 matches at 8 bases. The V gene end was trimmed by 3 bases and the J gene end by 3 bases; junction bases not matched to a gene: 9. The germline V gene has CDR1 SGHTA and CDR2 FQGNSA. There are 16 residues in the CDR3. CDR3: CASSFQQGVGYTEAFF. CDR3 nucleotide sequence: TGTGCCAGCAGCTTCCAACAGGGGGTCGGGTACACTGAAGCTTTCTTT.

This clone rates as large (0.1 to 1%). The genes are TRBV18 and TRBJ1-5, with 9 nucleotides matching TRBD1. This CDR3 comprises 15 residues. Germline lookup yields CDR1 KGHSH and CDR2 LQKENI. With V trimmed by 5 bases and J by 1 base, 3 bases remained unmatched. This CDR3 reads CASSRGQGSNQPQHF. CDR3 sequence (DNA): TGTGCCAGCTCAAGGGGACAGGGCAGCAATCAGCCCCAGCATTTT.

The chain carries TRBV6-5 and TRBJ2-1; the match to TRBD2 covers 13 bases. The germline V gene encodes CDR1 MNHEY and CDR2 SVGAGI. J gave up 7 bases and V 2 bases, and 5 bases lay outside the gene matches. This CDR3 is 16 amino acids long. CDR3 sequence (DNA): TGTGCCAGCAGTTACGCAGGGACTAGCGGGACTAATGAGCAGTTCTTC. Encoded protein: CASSYAGTSGTNEQFF.